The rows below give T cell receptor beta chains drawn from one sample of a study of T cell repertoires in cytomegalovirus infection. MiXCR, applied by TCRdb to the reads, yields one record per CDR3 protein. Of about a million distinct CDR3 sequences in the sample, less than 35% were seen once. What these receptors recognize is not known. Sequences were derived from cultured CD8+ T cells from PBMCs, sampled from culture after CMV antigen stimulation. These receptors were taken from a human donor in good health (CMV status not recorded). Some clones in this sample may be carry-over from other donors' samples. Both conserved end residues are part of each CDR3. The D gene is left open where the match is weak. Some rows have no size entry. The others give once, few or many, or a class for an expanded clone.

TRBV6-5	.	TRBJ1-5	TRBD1	CASSYSIYRTGPHQPQHF	TGTGCCAGCAGTTACTCGATATATAGGACAGGGCCCCATCAGCCCCAGCATTTT
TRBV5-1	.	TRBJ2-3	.	CASGQLITDTQYF	TGCGCCAGCGGACAGCTAATAACAGATACGCAGTATTTT
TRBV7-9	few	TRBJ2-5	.	CASSLVEGYGQAEGETQYF	TGTGCCAGCAGCTTAGTCGAGGGGTACGGACAGGCGGAGGGCGAGACCCAGTACTTC
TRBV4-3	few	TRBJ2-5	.	CASSQDRSRETQYF	TGCGCCAGCAGCCAAGATCGAAGTCGGGAGACCCAGTACTTC
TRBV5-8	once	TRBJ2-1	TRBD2	CASSGGLGPYNEQFF	TGTGCCAGCAGCGGTGGACTAGGGCCATACAATGAGCAGTTCTTC
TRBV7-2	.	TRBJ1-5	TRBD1	CASSFWDSPGQPQHF	TGTGCCAGCAGCTTTTGGGACAGCCCGGGACAGCCCCAGCATTTT
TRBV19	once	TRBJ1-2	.	CATFGDVVVTNYGYTF	TGTGCCACTTTCGGGGATGTTGTCGTGACTAACTATGGCTACACCTTC
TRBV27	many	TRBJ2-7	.	CASSFIRGSSSYEQYF	TGTGCCAGCAGTTTTATAAGGGGCTCGAGCTCCTACGAGCAGTACTTC
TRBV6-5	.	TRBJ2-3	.	CASSHQTQGTDTQYF	TGTGCCAGCAGCCACCAAACCCAGGGGACAGATACGCAGTATTTT
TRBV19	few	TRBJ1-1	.	CASSVTAQGITEAFF	TGTGCCAGTAGTGTGACAGCCCAGGGGATCACTGAAGCTTTCTTT
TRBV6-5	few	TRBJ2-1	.	CASSYSPGLQFF	TGTGCCAGCAGTTACTCTCCGGGATTGCAGTTCTTC
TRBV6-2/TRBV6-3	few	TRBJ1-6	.	CASRPRGAWNSPLHF	TGTGCCAGCAGACCCCGGGGGGCCTGGAATTCACCCCTCCACTTT
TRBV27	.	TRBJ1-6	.	CASSYRVTRDNSPLHF	TGTGCCAGCAGCTACAGGGTAACTCGCGATAATTCACCCCTCCACTTT
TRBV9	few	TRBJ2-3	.	CASSVAGSTDTQYF	TGTGCCAGCAGCGTTGCGGGGAGCACAGATACGCAGTATTTT
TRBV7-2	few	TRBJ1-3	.	CASRTLAGGSWDTIYF	TGTGCCAGCAGGACATTGGCAGGCGGTTCTTGGGACACCATATATTTT
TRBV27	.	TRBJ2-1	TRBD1	CASSLQGARRNEQFF	TGTGCCAGCAGTTTACAGGGGGCCAGGAGGAATGAGCAGTTCTTC
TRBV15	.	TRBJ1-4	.	CVTSGLRHAGDEKLFF	TGTGTCACCAGCGGTCTAAGGCACGCGGGGGATGAAAAACTGTTTTTT
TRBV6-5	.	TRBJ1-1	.	CASSPRTEGNTEAFF	TGTGCCAGCAGTCCCAGGACTGAAGGGAACACTGAAGCTTTCTTT
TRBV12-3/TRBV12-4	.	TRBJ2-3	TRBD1	CASSLEPGQGTDTQYF	TGTGCCAGCAGTCTAGAACCGGGACAGGGAACAGATACGCAGTATTTT
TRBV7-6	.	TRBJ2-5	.	CASSVPGTPGETQYF	TGTGCCAGCAGCGTCCCCGGGACCCCCGGAGAGACCCAGTACTTC
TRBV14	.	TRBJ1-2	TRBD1	CASSQDNRGTYGYTF	TGTGCCAGCAGCCAAGATAACAGGGGGACCTATGGCTACACCTTC
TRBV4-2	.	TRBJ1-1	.	CASSQPSGGYTEAFF	TGTGCCAGCAGCCAGCCTAGTGGGGGTTACACTGAAGCTTTCTTT
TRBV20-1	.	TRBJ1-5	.	CSAPDLGWNQPQRF	TGCAGTGCCCCCGATCTTGGTTGGAATCAGCCCCAGCGTTTT
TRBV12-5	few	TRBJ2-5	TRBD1	CASGLWDRAEFLETQYF	TGTGCTAGTGGTTTGTGGGACAGGGCGGAATTTTTGGAGACCCAGTACTTC
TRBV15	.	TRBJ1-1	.	CATSRARTRITEAFF	TGTGCCACCAGCAGAGCTAGGACCCGGATCACTGAAGCTTTCTTT
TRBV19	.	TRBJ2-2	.	CATPTENTGELFF	TGTGCGACACCGACAGAGAACACCGGGGAGCTGTTTTTT
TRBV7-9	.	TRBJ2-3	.	CASSLAFAFTRTDTQYF	TGTGCCAGCAGCTTAGCTTTCGCATTCACGAGGACAGATACGCAGTATTTT